These 12 T cell receptor beta chains were all obtained from the same sample, sequenced in a study of cytomegalovirus exposure and HLA in healthy donors. Use of 60 Vbeta and 13 Jbeta primers characterized the PCR. The protocol was immunoSEQ multiplex PCR, while the TCRdb copy is restricted to in-frame clones and leaves out a portion. The table lists 150,000 to 200,000 clones, roughly 65% of them singletons. Sequencing input: PBMCs. These receptors came from a woman under 30 in good health and CMV-seropositive.

The V call is TRBV7-9, the J call TRBJ2-1; 11 bases fit TRBD1. J lost 8 bases, V lost 5 bases, and 5 bases had no gene match. CDR1 SEHNR and CDR2 FQNEAQ come from the germline V gene (reference sequence). The CDR3 has 14 residues. The CDR3 loop is CASSGGQGDDEQFF. In DNA, the CDR3 is TGTGCCAGCAGCGGGGGACAGGGGGACGATGAGCAGTTCTTC.

CDR3 amino acids: CASSYSRQGNTIYF. The CDR3 coding sequence is TGTGCCAGCAGTTACTCGCGACAGGGGAACACCATATATTTT. The chain uses TRBV6-6 and TRBJ1-3, with 8 bases fitting TRBD1. The V segment lost 0 bases and the J segment 7 bases; nucleotides outside the gene matches: 2. CDR1 MNHNY and CDR2 SVGAGI come from the germline V gene (reference sequence). The CDR3 is 14 amino acids.

This chain connects TRBV13 to TRBJ2-7; maybe TRBD2 (5 bases). The V gene lost 4 bases and the J gene lost 2 bases, with 12 bases spanning the gap. This CDR3 has 14 residues. Looked up from germline, CDR1 is PRHDT and CDR2 is FYEKMQ (reference sequence). Here the CDR3 DNA reads TGTGCCAGCAGCTCACAACAGAGGGCCTACGAGCAGTACTTC. Residues: CASSSQQRAYEQYF.

This clone occurred once. V usage is TRBV27 and J usage is TRBJ2-1; TRBD2 aligns across 10 bases. Germline V CDR1 and CDR2: MNHEY, SMNVEV (reference sequence). Losses at the gene ends were 4 bases for V and 9 bases for J; bases not matched to a gene: 15. The CDR3 totals 17 residues. The DNA of the CDR3 is TGTGCCAGCAGTTCGGCGACCGGGACTAGCGTCTTTGGTGAGCAGTTCTTC. Translated, it gives CASSSATGTSVFGEQFF.

The rearrangement links TRBV19 to TRBJ2-1; TRBD2 matches at 13 bases. The V gene end was trimmed by 3 bases and the J gene end by 9 bases; junction bases not matched to a gene: 11. Per germline, CDR1 LNHDA and CDR2 SQIVND (reference sequence). The CDR3 extends over 17 amino acids. CDR3 coding DNA: TGTGCCAGTAGTATGAGAGGACTAGCGGGGGCCGACAGTGAGCAGTTCTTC. This gives the protein CASSMRGLAGADSEQFF.

The chain uses TRBV10-1 and TRBJ1-6, with 7 nucleotides matching TRBD1. Germline V gene lookup returns CDR1 WNHNN and CDR2 SYGVQD (reference sequence). This CDR3 is 14 amino acids long. With V trimmed by 9 bases and J by 3 bases, 5 bases remained unmatched. CDR3 bases: TGCGCCAGTCCGGGACAGAGCTATAATTCACCCCTCCACTTT. Its protein is CASPGQSYNSPLHF.

J is TRBJ2-3 and V is TRBV5-1; possible D gene TRBD2, 6 bases. V lost 1 base and J lost 0, with 15 bases in between. Looked up from germline, CDR1 is SGHRS and CDR2 is YFSETQ. This CDR3 is 17 amino acids long. The CDR3 loop is CASSLIRLVQSTDTQYF. CDR3 sequence (DNA): TGCGCCAGCAGCTTGATAAGACTAGTCCAAAGCACAGATACGCAGTATTTT.

The chain combines TRBV6-1 with TRBJ2-7; D not resolved. The germline CDR1 and CDR2 sequences are MNHNS and SASEGT. V lost 8 bases and J lost 7, with 18 bases in between. CDR3 length: 13 residues. The CDR3 DNA follows: TGTGCCAGCCGGCACATGGAACCGAGGGAGCAGTACTTC. The encoded protein is CASRHMEPREQYF.

This clone came up once. CDR3 loop: CASSYSSGSTDTQYF. CDR3 coding DNA: TGTGCCAGCAGCTATTCTAGCGGGAGCACAGATACGCAGTATTTT. V is TRBV7-9 and J is TRBJ2-3; 8 bases are shared with TRBD2. The CDR3 sequence is 15 residues long. Germline CDR1 SEHNR, CDR2 FQNEAQ (reference sequence). V lost 4 bases and J lost 0; bases outside the gene matches: 3.

This chain links TRBV5-6 with TRBJ1-2; TRBD1 is a possible D gene (6 bases). The CDR3 is 13 residues long. CDR1 and CDR2 from the germline V gene are SGHDT and YYEEEE. V lost 4 bases, J lost 7 bases, and 14 bases lay in between. This CDR3 reads CASSVTGWGGYTF. The CDR3 nucleotides read TGTGCCAGCAGCGTAACAGGGTGGGGTGGCTACACCTTC.

The chain couples TRBV7-9 to TRBJ2-1, with D unclear. The V end was cut by 1 base, the J end by 7 bases, with 5 bases between. Germline loops: CDR1 SEHNR, CDR2 FQNEAQ (reference sequence). CDR3 length equals 12 residues. The CDR3 loop is CASSLVINEQFF. CDR3 in DNA: TGTGCCAGCAGCTTAGTTATAAATGAGCAGTTCTTC.

V usage is TRBV9 and J usage is TRBJ2-1, with TRBD2 matching 12 bases. CDR1 is SGDLS, CDR2 YYNGEE, per germline. After removal of 1 base from V and 7 bases from J, the junction contained 9 bases not matched to a gene. The CDR3 is 17 amino acids. CDR3 DNA: TGTGCCAGCAGCGTATCGACTAGCGGGAGCCAGGGGAATGAGCAGTTCTTC. Its protein is CASSVSTSGSQGNEQFF.